Sequencing of this TCR beta chain was carried out in a study of T cells in women clearing cervical HPV infection. Using immunoSEQ multiplex PCR, the repertoire was profiled, and TCRdb retains in-frame clones only, with some absent. Its table lists 46,000 or so clones. A remark on this clone: The CDR3 is cut off 3 residues early in the read; its end comes from the germline J gene.

Germline CDR1 is SQVTM and CDR2 is ANQGSEA. Trimming at V came to 2 bases and at J to 7 bases, leaving 7 bases not matched to a gene. CDR3 size: 13 residues. The source is a woman between 18 and 75 years old with a cervical HPV16 infection that either progressed to CIN3+ or cleared (not recorded which). The material sequenced was blood buffy coat. The chain recombines TRBV29-1 with TRBJ1-1, with 7 bases identical to TRBD1. CDR3 in amino acids: CSVETDRVGEAFF. The sequenced part of the CDR3 DNA is TGCAGCGTTGAAACTGACAGGGTTGGTGAA.